The 18 T cell receptor beta chains listed next were all sequenced from one sample in a study of T cells in Graves' hyperthyroidism and ophthalmopathy. TCR beta CDR3 region amplification was performed from RNA transcripts. The primer set for the first-round RT-PCR of the TCR CDR3 was HTBI. TCRdb independently ran MiXCR on the multiplex PCR reads; one entry per CDR3 protein. Here the sample spans some 760,000 distinct CDR3 sequences, less than 15% being singletons. The specimen was blood. These receptors all come from a woman aged 18-30 years with Graves' hyperthyroidism.

There are a few counts of this clonotype. The chain links TRBV12-3 or TRBV12-4 to TRBJ1-1; no definite D call. Trimming took 4 bases from V and 6 from J, leaving 15 bases between them. This CDR3 has 14 amino acids. CDR3 region: CASSSPPESPEAFF. DNA of the CDR3: TGTGCCAGCAGTTCGCCCCCTGAATCCCCTGAAGCTTTCTTT.

The CDR3 DNA reads TGTGCCAGCAGTTACTCGGCTCCGGGAGGGGGCTCCTACGAGCAGTACTTC. Translated: CASSYSAPGGGSYEQYF. The chain couples TRBV6-6 to TRBJ2-7, with 8 bases lining up with TRBD2. The J segment lost 0 bases and the V segment lost 0 bases, leaving 7 bases of the junction unmatched. This CDR3 region has 17 residues. Per the germline V gene, CDR1 is MNHNY and CDR2 is SVGAGI (reference sequence).

This clonotype has ten or more counts. J is TRBJ1-1 and V is TRBV7-8, with D unresolved. Trimming cost V 2 bases and J 1 base, with 11 bases left between them. The CDR3 consists of 15 residues. Germline V gene sequence: CDR1 SGHVS, CDR2 FQNEAQ. In nucleotides, the CDR3 is TGTGCCAGCAGCTTATCGGGCAGTCAGAACACTGAAGCTTTCTTT. Its translation is CASSLSGSQNTEAFF.

This clonotype was seen more than once but under ten times. This CDR3 is CASSVWTVASNEQFF. CDR3 sequence (DNA): TGTGCCAGCAGCGTTTGGACAGTGGCATCGAATGAGCAGTTCTTC. The chain links TRBV7-9 to TRBJ2-1, with D possibly TRBD1 on 6 matching bases. There are 15 residues in the CDR3. The germline CDR1 and CDR2 sequences are SEHNR and FQNEAQ (reference sequence). Trimming removed 5 bases from V and 7 bases from J, with 18 bases in between. Looking up the rest from reference TRBV7-9 and TRBJ2-1 gives the full variable domain: DTGVSQNPRHKITKRGQNVTFRCDPISEHNRLYWYRQTLGQGPEFLTYFQNEAQLEKSRLLSDRFSAERPKGSFSTLEIQRTEQGDSAMYLCASSVWTVASNEQFFGPGTRLTVL.

This clonotype was counted at least ten times. The gene calls are TRBV30 and TRBJ1-1; a weak D match, TRBD1 (5 bases). CDR3 length: 14 residues. Germline V gene sequence: CDR1 GTSNPN, CDR2 SVGIG (reference sequence). V gave up 0 bases and J gave up 1 base, with 9 bases separating them. The CDR3 here is CAWSVRGRNTEAFF. CDR3 in DNA: TGTGCCTGGAGTGTAAGGGGCAGGAACACTGAAGCTTTCTTT. Full variable domain (remainder filled in from reference TRBV30 and TRBJ1-1): SQTIHQWPATLVQPVGSPLSLECTVEGTSNPNLYWYRQAAGRGLQLLFYSVGIGQISSEVPQNLSASRPQDRQFILSSKKLLLSDSGFYLCAWSVRGRNTEAFFGQGTRLTVV.

This clonotype came up a few times. This rearrangement joins TRBV9 to TRBJ1-1; a possible D gene is TRBD1 (6 bases). The length of the CDR3 is 14 residues. CDR1 is SGDLS and CDR2 is YYNGEE in the germline V gene. The ends were cut back, 4 bases at V and 2 bases at J, with 12 bases in the middle. The CDR3 protein is CASSHGDINTEAFF. The DNA of the CDR3 is TGTGCCAGCAGCCATGGGGACATCAACACTGAAGCTTTCTTT.

The chain recombines TRBV6-1 with TRBJ2-5; D remains ambiguous. Germline CDR1 reads MNHNS; CDR2 reads SASEGT. Trimming took 7 bases from V and 4 from J, leaving 22 bases between them. The CDR3 spans 16 residues. The CDR3 region is CASTALGLGTGETQYF. Written as DNA, the CDR3 is TGTGCCAGCACAGCACTCGGGCTAGGTACGGGAGAGACCCAGTACTTC.

The chain carries TRBV11-3 and TRBJ2-7; no reliable D call. This CDR3 is built from 13 residues. Germline CDR1 and CDR2: SGHNT and YENEEA. Trimming took off 5 bases at V and 5 bases at J, with 13 bases between the two ends. The CDR3 protein is CASSQKLGHEQYF. For the CDR3, the DNA is TGTGCCAGCAGCCAAAAATTGGGCCACGAGCAGTACTTC.

This clonotype was detected ten times or more. Here the CDR3 reads CASGLSTTDTQYF. The CDR3 region has the DNA TGTGCTAGTGGTTTATCTACCACAGATACGCAGTATTTT. V is TRBV12-5 and J is TRBJ2-3, with D uncertain. CDR3 size: 13 residues. Germline V CDR1 and CDR2: LGHNT, FRNRAP. Trimming took 3 bases from V and 2 from J, leaving 6 bases between them.

The gene calls are TRBV18 and TRBJ2-1, with TRBD2 as a possible D gene (6 bases). The CDR3 runs 16 residues. Germline V CDR1 and CDR2: KGHSH, LQKENI. V was cut by 0 bases and J by 2 bases, with 11 bases left in between. The CDR3 bases are TGTGCCAGCTCACCACCGGCCGGGAGTACCTACAATGAGCAGTTCTTC. This codes for CASSPPAGSTYNEQFF.

This clonotype was found many times. The gene calls are TRBV10-3 and TRBJ2-7; TRBD1 aligns across 12 bases. This CDR3 is 16 amino acids long. Germline CDR1 is ENHRY and CDR2 is SYGVKD. V shed 3 bases, J shed 5 bases, and the junction held 8 bases outside the gene matches. CDR3 in amino acids: CAISEPGQGALHEQYF. DNA of the CDR3: TGTGCCATCAGTGAACCGGGACAGGGGGCTTTACACGAGCAGTACTTC.

This clonotype was detected a few times. The V call is TRBV24-1, the J call TRBJ2-1; D remains unclear. V dropped 3 bases and J dropped 2 bases, with 13 bases sitting between them. This CDR3 region has 16 residues. Germline V gene data show CDR1 as KGHDR and CDR2 as SFDVKD. The CDR3, as DNA: TGTGCCACCAGTGATCTCGAGCTTTCAGCCTACAATGAGCAGTTCTTC. Translating gives CATSDLELSAYNEQFF.

The sample holds many counts of this clonotype. The V gene is TRBV18, the J gene TRBJ2-7; D is unclear. This CDR3 spans 14 amino acids. From germline, CDR1 is KGHSH and CDR2 LQKENI. Trimming stripped 5 bases from V and 5 bases from J, with 16 bases between. The CDR3 nucleotides are TGTGCCAGCTCATCGACCTCCGCTCGGGACGAGCAGTACTTC. Protein product: CASSSTSARDEQYF.

This clonotype was recorded many times. This rearrangement joins TRBV6-8 to TRBJ2-3; D gene ambiguous. The CDR3 totals 11 residues. From germline, CDR1 is MNHGY and CDR2 SAAAGT. Trimming pared 8 bases from V and 5 bases from J, leaving 8 bases between. CDR3 sequence: CASGWRDTQYF. The CDR3, as DNA: TGTGCCAGCGGTTGGAGAGATACGCAGTATTTT.

This clonotype was seen at least ten times. The chain is built from TRBV5-6 and TRBJ2-3, with D perhaps assigned TRBD1 or TRBD2 (6 bases each). CDR3 length equals 16 residues. Germline lookup yields CDR1 SGHDT and CDR2 YYEEEE. Trimming took 2 bases from V and 0 from J, leaving 13 bases between them. The CDR3 bases are TGTGCCAGCAGCTTATGGGGGGCGCAAAGCACAGATACGCAGTATTTT. Protein product: CASSLWGAQSTDTQYF. The variable domain in full, completed from reference TRBV5-6 and TRBJ2-3, reads DAGVTQSPTHLIKTRGQQVTLRCSPKSGHDTVSWYQQALGQGPQFIFQYYEEEERQRGNFPDRFSGHQFPNYSSELNVNALLLGDSALYLCASSLWGAQSTDTQYFGPGTRLTVL.

The chain employs TRBV5-1 and TRBJ2-7; TRBD1 is a possible D gene (6 bases). CDR1 is SGHRS, CDR2 YFSETQ, per germline. This CDR3 is built from 15 residues. Trimming cost V 0 bases and J 2 bases, with 12 bases left between them. The CDR3 sequence is CASSLAGTPTYEQYF. The CDR3 coding sequence is TGCGCCAGCAGCTTGGCCGGGACACCCACCTACGAGCAGTACTTC.

This chain uses TRBV11-2 with TRBJ2-5; 8 bases are shared with TRBD1. Germline V gives CDR1 SGHAT, CDR2 FQNNGV. There are 12 residues in the CDR3. V trimming: 5 bases; J trimming: 8 bases; junction bases outside the gene matches: 4. This CDR3 reads CASSRGQGTQYF. The CDR3 bases are TGTGCCAGCAGCCGCGGACAGGGAACCCAGTACTTC.

The rearrangement uses TRBV2 and TRBJ2-1; TRBD2 matches at 8 bases. V was pared by 2 bases and J by 4 bases, with 1 base of the junction left unmatched. Germline lookup yields CDR1 SNHLY and CDR2 FYNNEI. The CDR3 extends over 14 amino acids. The CDR3 region is CASSERGRYNEQFF. The CDR3, as DNA: TGTGCCAGCAGTGAACGCGGGAGGTACAATGAGCAGTTCTTC.